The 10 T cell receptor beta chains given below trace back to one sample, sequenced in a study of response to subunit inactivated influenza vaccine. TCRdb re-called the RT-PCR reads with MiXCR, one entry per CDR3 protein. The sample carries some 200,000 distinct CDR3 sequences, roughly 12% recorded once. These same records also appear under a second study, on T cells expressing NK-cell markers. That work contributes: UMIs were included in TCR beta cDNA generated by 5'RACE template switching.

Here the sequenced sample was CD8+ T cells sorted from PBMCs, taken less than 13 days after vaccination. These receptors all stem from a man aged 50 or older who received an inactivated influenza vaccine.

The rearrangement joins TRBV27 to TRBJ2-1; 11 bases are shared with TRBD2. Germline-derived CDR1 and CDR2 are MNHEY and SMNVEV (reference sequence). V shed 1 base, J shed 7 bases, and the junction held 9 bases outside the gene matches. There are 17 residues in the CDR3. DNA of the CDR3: TGTGCCAGCAGTTTATTAGGTAGCGGGGGGGTAGGAAATGAGCAGTTCTTC. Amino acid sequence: CASSLLGSGGVGNEQFF.

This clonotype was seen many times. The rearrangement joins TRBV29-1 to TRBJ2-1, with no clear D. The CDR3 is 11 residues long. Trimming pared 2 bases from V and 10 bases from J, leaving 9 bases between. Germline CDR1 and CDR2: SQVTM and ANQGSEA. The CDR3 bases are TGCAGCGTTGAACCCGCCTACGAGCAGTTCTTC. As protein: CSVEPAYEQFF.

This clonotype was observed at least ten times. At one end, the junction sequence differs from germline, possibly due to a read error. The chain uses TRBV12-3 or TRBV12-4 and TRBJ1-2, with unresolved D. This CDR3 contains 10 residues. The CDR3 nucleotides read TGTGCCAGCACCAATAACGTCCAAGACTTC. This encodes CASTNNVQDF.

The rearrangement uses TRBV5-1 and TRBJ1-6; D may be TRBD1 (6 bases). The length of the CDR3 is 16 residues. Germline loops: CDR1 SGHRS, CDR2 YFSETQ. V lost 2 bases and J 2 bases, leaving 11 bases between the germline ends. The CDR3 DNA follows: TGCGCCAGCAGCTTTGACAGGCGGACCTATAATTCACCCCTCCACTTT. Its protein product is CASSFDRRTYNSPLHF.

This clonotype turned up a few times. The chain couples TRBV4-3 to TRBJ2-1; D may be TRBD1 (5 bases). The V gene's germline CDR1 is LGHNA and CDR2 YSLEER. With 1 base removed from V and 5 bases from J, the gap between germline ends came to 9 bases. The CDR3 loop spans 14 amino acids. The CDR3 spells CASSQVDTNNEQFF. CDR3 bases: TGCGCCAGCAGCCAAGTGGACACCAACAATGAGCAGTTCTTC.

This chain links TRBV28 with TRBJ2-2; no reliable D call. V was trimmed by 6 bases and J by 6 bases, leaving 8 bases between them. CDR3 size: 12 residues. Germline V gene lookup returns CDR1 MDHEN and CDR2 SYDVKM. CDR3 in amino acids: CASSPLAGELFF. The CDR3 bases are TGTGCCAGCAGCCCACTTGCCGGGGAGCTGTTTTTT. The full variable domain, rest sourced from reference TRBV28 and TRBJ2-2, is DVKVTQSSRYLVKRTGEKVFLECVQDMDHENMFWYRQDPGLGLRLIYFSYDVKMKEKGDIPEGYSVSREKKERFSLILESASTNQTSMYLCASSPLAGELFFGEGSRLTVL.

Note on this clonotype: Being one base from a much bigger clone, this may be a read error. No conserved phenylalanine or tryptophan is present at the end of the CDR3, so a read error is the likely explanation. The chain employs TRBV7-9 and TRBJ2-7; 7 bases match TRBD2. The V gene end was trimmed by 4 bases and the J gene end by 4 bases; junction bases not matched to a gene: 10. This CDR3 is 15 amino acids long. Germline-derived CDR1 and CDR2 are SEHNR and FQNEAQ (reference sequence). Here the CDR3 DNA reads TGTGCCAGCAGCTCCTCCGGGACTACTTATTACGAGCAGTACTTA. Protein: CASSSSGTTYYEQYL.

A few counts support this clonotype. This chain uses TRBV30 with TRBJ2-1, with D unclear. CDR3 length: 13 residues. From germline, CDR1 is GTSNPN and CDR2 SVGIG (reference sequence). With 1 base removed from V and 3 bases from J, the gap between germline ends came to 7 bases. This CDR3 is CAWSDEYYNEQFF. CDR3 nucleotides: TGTGCCTGGAGTGATGAATACTACAATGAGCAGTTCTTC. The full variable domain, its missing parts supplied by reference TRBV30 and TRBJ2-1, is SQTIHQWPATLVQPVGSPLSLECTVEGTSNPNLYWYRQAAGRGLQLLFYSVGIGQISSEVPQNLSASRPQDRQFILSSKKLLLSDSGFYLCAWSDEYYNEQFFGPGTRLTVL.

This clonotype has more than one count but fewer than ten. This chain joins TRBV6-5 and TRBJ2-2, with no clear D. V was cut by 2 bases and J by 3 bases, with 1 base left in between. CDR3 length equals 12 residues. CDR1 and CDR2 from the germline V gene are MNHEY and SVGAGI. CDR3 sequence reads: CASSYHTGELFF. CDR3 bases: TGTGCCAGCAGTTACCACACCGGGGAGCTGTTTTTT.

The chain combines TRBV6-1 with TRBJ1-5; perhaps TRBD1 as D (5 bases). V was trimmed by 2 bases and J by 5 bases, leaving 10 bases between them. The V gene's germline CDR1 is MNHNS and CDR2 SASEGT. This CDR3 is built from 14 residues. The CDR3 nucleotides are TGTGCCAGCAGTGAATGGGGGATGCATCAGCCCCAGCATTTT. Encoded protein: CASSEWGMHQPQHF.